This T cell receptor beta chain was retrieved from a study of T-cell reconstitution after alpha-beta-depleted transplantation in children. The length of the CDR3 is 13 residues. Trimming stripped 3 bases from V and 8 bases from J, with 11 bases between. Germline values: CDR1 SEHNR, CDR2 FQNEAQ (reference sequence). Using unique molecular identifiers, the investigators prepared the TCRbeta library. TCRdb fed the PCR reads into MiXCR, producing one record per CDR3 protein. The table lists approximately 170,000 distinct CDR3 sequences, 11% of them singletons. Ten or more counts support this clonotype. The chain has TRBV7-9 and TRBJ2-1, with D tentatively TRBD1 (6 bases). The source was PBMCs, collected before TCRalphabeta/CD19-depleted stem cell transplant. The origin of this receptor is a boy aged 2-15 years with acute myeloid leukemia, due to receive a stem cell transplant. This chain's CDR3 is CASSLNRVDEQFF. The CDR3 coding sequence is TGTGCCAGCAGCTTGAACAGGGTTGATGAGCAGTTCTTC.